This TCR beta chain was found in a study of patients and donors after allogeneic stem cell transplantation. From the RT-PCR reads, TCRdb called clonotypes with MiXCR, one entry per CDR3 protein. The data hold 70,000 to 100,000 distinct CDR3 sequences, with 5% observed a single time. At least ten counts were recorded for this clonotype. There are 16 residues in the CDR3. Germline lookup yields CDR1 MRHNA and CDR2 SNTAGT. V lost 0 bases and J 4 bases, leaving 12 bases between the germline ends. The sequencing sample was made of blood, either unsorted or a sorted T cell fraction (not recorded which). This sequence joins TRBV6-4 and TRBJ2-2, with D perhaps matching TRBD2 (6 bases). The source is a human donor who was either an allogeneic HSCT recipient or a stem cell or donor lymphocyte infusion donor (not recorded which). It is not recorded whose cells these are; they may come from a transplant donor. The CDR3 sequence: CASSDSMGEATGELFF. The CDR3, as DNA: TGTGCCAGCAGTGACTCGATGGGGGAGGCCACCGGGGAGCTGTTTTTT.